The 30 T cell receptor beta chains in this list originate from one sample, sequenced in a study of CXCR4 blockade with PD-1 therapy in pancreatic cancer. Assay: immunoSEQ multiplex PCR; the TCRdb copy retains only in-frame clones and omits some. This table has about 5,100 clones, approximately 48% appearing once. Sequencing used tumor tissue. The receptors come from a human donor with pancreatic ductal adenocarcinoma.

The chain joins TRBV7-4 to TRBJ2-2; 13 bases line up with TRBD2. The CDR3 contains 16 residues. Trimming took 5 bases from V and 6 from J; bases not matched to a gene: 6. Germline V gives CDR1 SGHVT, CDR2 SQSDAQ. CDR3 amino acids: CASSVGLAGVSGELFF. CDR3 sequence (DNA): TGTGCCAGCAGCGTAGGACTAGCGGGAGTATCCGGGGAGCTGTTTTTT.

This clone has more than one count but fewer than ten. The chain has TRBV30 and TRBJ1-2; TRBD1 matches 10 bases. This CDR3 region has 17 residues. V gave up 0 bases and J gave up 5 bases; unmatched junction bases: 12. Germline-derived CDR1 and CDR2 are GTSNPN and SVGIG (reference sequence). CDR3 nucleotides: TGTGCCTGGAGTGTAGCCACCGGGACAGGGGTTAGGTATGGCTACACCTTC. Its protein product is CAWSVATGTGVRYGYTF.

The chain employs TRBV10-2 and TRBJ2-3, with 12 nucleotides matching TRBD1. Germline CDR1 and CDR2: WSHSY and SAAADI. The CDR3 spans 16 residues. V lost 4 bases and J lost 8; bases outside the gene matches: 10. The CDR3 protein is CASSGDRGLMIGTQYF. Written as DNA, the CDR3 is TGCGCCAGCAGTGGGGACAGGGGGCTTATGATAGGTACGCAGTATTTT.

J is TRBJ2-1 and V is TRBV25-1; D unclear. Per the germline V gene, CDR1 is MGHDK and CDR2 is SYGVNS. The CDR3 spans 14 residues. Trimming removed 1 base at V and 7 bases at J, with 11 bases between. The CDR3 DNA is TGTGCCAGCAGTGAATCGGTAGTGTCTAATGAGCAGTTCTTC. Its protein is CASSESVVSNEQFF.

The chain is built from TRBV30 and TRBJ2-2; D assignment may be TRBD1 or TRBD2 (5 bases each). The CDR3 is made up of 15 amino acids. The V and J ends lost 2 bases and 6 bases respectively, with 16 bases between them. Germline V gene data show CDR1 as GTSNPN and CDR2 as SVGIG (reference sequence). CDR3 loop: CAWSSLRGDAGELFF. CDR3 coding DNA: TGTGCCTGGAGTTCCCTCCGAGGGGATGCCGGGGAGCTGTTTTTT.

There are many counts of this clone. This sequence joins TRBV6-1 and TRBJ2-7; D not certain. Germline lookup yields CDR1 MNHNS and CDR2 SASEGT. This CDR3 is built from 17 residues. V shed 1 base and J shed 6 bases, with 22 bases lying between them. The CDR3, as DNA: TGTGCCAGCAGTGAAGAAGGTTTTCGGGTGTTCGGATCCGAGCAGTACTTC. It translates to CASSEEGFRVFGSEQYF.

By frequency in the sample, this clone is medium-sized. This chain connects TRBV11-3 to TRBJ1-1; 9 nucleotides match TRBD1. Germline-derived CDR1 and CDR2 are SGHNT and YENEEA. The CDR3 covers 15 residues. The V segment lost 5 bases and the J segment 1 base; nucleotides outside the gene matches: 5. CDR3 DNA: TGTGCCAGCAGCACCCGGACAGGGGAGAACACTGAAGCTTTCTTT. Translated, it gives CASSTRTGENTEAFF.

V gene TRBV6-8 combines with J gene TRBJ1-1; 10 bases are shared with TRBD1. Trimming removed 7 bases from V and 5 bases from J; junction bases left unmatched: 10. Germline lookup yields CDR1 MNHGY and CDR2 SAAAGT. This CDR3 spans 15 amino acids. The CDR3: CASILSGTGETEAFF. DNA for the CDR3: TGTGCCAGCATCCTTAGTGGGACAGGGGAGACTGAAGCTTTCTTT.

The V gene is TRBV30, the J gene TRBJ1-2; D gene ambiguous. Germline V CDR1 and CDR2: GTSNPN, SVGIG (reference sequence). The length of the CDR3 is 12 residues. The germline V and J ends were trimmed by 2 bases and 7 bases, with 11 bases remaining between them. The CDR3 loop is CAWSHGILGYTF. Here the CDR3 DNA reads TGTGCCTGGAGTCACGGGATTCTTGGCTACACCTTC.

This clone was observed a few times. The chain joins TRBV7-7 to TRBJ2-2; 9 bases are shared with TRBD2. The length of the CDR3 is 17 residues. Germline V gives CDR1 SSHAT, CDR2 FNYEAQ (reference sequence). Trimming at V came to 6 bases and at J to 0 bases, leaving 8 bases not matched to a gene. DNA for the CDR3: TGTGCCAGCAGGGGGGGTAGCGGGAGTGCGAACACCGGGGAGCTGTTTTTT. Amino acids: CASRGGSGSANTGELFF. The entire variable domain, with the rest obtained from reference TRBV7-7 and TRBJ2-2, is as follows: GAGVSQSPRYKVTKRGQDVTLRCDPISSHATLYWYQQALGQGPEFLTYFNYEAQPDKSGLPSDRFSAERPEGSISTLTIQRTEQRDSAMYRCASRGGSGSANTGELFFGEGSRLTVL.

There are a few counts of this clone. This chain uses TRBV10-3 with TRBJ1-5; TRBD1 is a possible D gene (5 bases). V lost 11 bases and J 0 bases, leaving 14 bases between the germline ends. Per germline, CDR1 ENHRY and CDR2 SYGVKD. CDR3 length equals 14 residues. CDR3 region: CACTEQVSNQPQHF. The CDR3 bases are TGTGCCTGTACGGAACAGGTTAGCAATCAGCCCCAGCATTTT.

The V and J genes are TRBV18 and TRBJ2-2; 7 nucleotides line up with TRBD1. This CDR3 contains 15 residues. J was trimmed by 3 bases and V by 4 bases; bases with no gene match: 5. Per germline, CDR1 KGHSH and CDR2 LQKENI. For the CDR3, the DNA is TGTGCCAGCTCACGGACAGGAGGAGACACCGGGGAGCTGTTTTTT. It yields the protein CASSRTGGDTGELFF.

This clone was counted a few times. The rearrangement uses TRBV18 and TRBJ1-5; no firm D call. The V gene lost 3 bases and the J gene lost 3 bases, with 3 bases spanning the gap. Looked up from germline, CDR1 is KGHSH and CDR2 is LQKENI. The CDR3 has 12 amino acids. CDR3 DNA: TGTGCCAGCTCACCGGACAATCAGCCCCAGCATTTT. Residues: CASSPDNQPQHF.

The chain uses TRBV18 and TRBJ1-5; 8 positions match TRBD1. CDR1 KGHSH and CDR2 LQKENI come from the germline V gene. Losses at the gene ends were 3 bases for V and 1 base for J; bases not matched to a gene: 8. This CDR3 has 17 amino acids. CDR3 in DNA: TGTGCCAGCTCACCGAAGGCAGGGGGCCGGAGCAATCAGCCCCAGCATTTT. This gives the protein CASSPKAGGRSNQPQHF.

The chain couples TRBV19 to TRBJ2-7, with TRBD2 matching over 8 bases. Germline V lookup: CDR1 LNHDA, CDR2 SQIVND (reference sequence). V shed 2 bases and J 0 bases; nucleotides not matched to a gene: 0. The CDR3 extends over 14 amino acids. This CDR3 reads CASSISGSSYEQYF. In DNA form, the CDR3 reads TGTGCCAGTAGTATAAGCGGGAGCTCCTACGAGCAGTACTTC.

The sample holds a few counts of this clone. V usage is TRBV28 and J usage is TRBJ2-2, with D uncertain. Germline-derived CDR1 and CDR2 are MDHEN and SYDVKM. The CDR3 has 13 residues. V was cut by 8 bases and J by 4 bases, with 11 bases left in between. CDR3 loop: CASRRSGTGELFF. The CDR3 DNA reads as TGTGCCAGCCGACGTTCAGGCACCGGGGAGCTGTTTTTT.

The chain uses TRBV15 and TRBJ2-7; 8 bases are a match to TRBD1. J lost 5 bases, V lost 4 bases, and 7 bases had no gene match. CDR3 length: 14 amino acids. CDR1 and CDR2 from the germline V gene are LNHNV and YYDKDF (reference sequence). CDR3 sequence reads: CATSKGQELHEQYF. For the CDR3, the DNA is TGTGCCACCAGCAAGGGACAGGAACTGCACGAGCAGTACTTC. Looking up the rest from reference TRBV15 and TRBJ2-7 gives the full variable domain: DAMVIQNPRYQVTQFGKPVTLSCSQTLNHNVMYWYQQKSSQAPKLLFHYYDKDFNNEADTPDNFQSRRPNTSFCFLDIRSPGLGDTAMYLCATSKGQELHEQYFGPGTRLTVT.

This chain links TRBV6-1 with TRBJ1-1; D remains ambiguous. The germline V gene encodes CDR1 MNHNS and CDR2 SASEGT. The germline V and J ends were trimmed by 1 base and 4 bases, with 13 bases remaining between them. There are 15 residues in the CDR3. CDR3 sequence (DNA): TGTGCCAGCAGTGAAGGGCTGGGGTGGGGCACTGAAGCTTTCTTT. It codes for CASSEGLGWGTEAFF.

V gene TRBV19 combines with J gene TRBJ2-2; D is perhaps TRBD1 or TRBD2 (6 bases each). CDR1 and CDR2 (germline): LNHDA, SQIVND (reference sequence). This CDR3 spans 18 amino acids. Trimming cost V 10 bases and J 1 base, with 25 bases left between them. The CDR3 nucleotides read TGTGCCAATAGCTCCCCGGCATGGGGGGCAAGGAACACCGGGGAGCTGTTTTTT. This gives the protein CANSSPAWGARNTGELFF.

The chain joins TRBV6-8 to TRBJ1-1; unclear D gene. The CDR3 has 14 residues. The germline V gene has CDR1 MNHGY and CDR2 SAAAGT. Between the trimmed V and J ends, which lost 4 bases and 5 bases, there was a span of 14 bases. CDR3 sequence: CASSSPPWGTEAFF. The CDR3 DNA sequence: TGTGCCAGCAGTTCCCCCCCTTGGGGAACTGAAGCTTTCTTT.

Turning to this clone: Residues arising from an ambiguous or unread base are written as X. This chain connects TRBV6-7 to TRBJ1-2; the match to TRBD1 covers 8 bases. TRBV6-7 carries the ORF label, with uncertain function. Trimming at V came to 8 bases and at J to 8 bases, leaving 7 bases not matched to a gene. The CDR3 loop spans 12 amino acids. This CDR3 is CASXRQGQGYTF. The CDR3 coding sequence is TGTGCCAGCRAAAGACAGGGGCAAGGCTACACCTTC.

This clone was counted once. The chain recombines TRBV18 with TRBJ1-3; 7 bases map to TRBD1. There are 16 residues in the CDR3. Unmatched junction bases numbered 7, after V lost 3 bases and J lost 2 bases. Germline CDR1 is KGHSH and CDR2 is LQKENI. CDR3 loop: CASSPEGQLTGNTIYF. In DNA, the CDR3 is TGTGCCAGCTCACCGGAGGGACAGCTCACTGGAAACACCATATATTTT.

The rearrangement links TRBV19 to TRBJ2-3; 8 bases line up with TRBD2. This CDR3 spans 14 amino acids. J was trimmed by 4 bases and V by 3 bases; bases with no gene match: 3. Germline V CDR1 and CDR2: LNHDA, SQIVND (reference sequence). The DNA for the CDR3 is TGTGCCAGTAGTATTCGCGGGAGGTCAGATACGCAGTATTTT. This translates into CASSIRGRSDTQYF. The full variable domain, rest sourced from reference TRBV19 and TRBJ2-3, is DGGITQSPKYLFRKEGQNVTLSCEQNLNHDAMYWYRQDPGQGLRLIYYSQIVNDFQKGDIAEGYSVSREKKESFPLTVTSAQKNPTAFYLCASSIRGRSDTQYFGPGTRLTVL.

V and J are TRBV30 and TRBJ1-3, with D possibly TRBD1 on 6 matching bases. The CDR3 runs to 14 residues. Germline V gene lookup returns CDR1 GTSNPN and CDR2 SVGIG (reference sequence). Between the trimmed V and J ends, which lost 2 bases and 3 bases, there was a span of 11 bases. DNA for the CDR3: TGTGCCTGGAGTAGGGGGAGTAGTGGAAACACCATATATTTT. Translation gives CAWSRGSSGNTIYF.

Written as DNA, the CDR3 is TGTGCCAGCTCACCTACGGGAGGACTCTCCTACGAGCAGTACTTC. Protein sequence: CASSPTGGLSYEQYF. V usage is TRBV18 and J usage is TRBJ2-7; TRBD2 agrees at 7 bases. The CDR3 is 15 amino acids. Germline lookup yields CDR1 KGHSH and CDR2 LQKENI. V lost 3 bases to trimming and J lost 0 bases; unmatched junction nucleotides: 5.

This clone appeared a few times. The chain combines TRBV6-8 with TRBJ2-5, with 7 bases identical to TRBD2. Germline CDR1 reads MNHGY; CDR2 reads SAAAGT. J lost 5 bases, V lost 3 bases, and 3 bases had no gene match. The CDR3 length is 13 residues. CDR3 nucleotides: TGTGCCAGCAGTTATGGGGGAGGGGAGACCCAGTACTTC. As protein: CASSYGGGETQYF.

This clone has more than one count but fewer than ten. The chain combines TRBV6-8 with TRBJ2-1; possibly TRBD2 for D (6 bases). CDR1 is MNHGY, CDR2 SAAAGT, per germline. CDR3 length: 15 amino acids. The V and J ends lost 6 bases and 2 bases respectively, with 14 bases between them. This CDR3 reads CASSLRESTYNEQFF. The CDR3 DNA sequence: TGTGCCAGCAGCCTACGGGAGTCTACCTACAATGAGCAGTTCTTC.

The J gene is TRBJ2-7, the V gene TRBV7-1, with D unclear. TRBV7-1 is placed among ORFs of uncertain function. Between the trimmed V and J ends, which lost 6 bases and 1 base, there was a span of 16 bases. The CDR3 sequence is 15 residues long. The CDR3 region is CASSDPAAVSYEQYF. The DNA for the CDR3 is TGTGCCAGCAGTGACCCCGCGGCAGTGTCCTACGAGCAGTACTTC.

The CDR3 nucleotides read TGTGCCACTCTCGGCGGACTAGCGGGCTACACCGGGGAGCTGTTTTTT. Amino acid sequence: CATLGGLAGYTGELFF. The rearrangement uses TRBV6-8 and TRBJ2-2; 11 bases map to TRBD2. The CDR3 is made up of 16 amino acids. CDR1 and CDR2 from the germline V gene are MNHGY and SAAAGT. The junction had 10 bases not matched to a gene; V was cut back by 10 bases and J by 3 bases.

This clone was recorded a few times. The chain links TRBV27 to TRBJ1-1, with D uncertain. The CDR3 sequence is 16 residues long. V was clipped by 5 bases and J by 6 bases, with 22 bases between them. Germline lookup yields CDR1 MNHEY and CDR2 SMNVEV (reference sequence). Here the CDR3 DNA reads TGTGCCAGCAGTCGTAAAGGTCGGGGAACCTTAGCTGAAGCTTTCTTT. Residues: CASSRKGRGTLAEAFF.